These 5 T cell receptor beta chains were all obtained from the same sample, sequenced in a study of cytomegalovirus exposure and HLA in healthy donors. PCR employed 60 Vbeta and 13 Jbeta primers. Data came from immunoSEQ multiplex PCR; TCRdb stores just in-frame clones and leaves some out. The top ten clones hold roughly 1.5% of a sample with 170,000 or so clones, 80% to 85% of them seen once. The sequencing sample was made of PBMCs. The source is a man aged 50 to 59 in good health and CMV-seronegative.

J is TRBJ1-6 and V is TRBV4-1; unclear D gene. The CDR3 is 14 amino acids. The germline V gene has CDR1 MGHRA and CDR2 YSYEKL. V was shortened by 1 base and J by 8 bases, with 9 bases between the two germline ends. The CDR3, as DNA: TGCGCCAGCAGCCAAGGGGCTGCGCATTCACCCCTCCACTTT. It translates to CASSQGAAHSPLHF.

For this clone: The junction differs from germline at one of its ends, possibly a read error. The chain carries TRBV28 and TRBJ1-2; 9 bases match TRBD1. The CDR3 contains 17 residues. Germline V gene data show CDR1 as MDHEN and CDR2 as SYDVKM. Written as DNA, the CDR3 is TGTGCCAGCAGTTTGACTGGACAGGGGAGAAGACACTATGGCTCCACCTTC. Its protein product is CASSLTGQGRRHYGSTF.

This chain links TRBV25-1 with TRBJ2-5; D is possibly TRBD1 (6 bases). CDR1 is MGHDK, CDR2 SYGVNS, per germline. The CDR3 loop spans 16 amino acids. Trimming took 1 base from V and 5 from J, leaving 17 bases between them. CDR3: CASSEFLARGAETQYF. CDR3 DNA: TGTGCCAGCAGTGAATTTCTCGCCAGGGGCGCGGAGACCCAGTACTTC.

The chain is built from TRBV4-2 and TRBJ2-2; TRBD2 matches 15 bases. V trimming: 11 bases; J trimming: 0 bases; junction bases outside the gene matches: 4. The CDR3 has 16 amino acids. CDR1 is LGHNA and CDR2 is YNFKEQ in the germline V gene. CDR3 nucleotide sequence: TGTGCCTCGGGACTAGCGGGGGGCGCGAACACCGGGGAGCTGTTTTTT. Translated, it gives CASGLAGGANTGELFF.

This clone was counted only a few times. This chain connects TRBV18 to TRBJ2-3; a possible D gene is TRBD1 (5 bases). Germline V lookup: CDR1 KGHSH, CDR2 LQKENI. V was clipped by 4 bases and J by 2 bases, with 16 bases between them. The CDR3 has 16 residues. The CDR3 bases are TGTGCCAGCTCACGAAGGGATGACAGCATCACAGATACGCAGTATTTT. Translating it yields CASSRRDDSITDTQYF.